This T cell receptor beta chain was captured by sequencing in a study of T cell responses to AZD1222 COVID-19 vaccine. Findings of the study overall: A mostly white British donor set with more females was recruited, and clonal diversity was possibly underestimated. Repertoires in all cases were sampled only once the peak T cell response had passed.

This clone was counted only a few times. Its antigen remains unidentified. Measured with immunoSEQ multiplex PCR; TCRdb has only the in-frame clones, and not every one. The sample holds 20,000 to 30,000 clones; 88% are singletons and the top ten take roughly 2.5%. The CDR3 loop spans 12 amino acids. Germline loops: CDR1 MNHEY, CDR2 SVGAGI. Deletions cut 0 bases from V and 8 bases from J, with 7 bases between. The chain combines TRBV6-5 with TRBJ1-1; D remains unclear. The input for sequencing was peripheral blood, taken 28 days after the second AZD1222 dose. The TCR was taken from an adult who received the AZD1222 COVID-19 vaccine. The CDR3 nucleotides are TGTGCCAGCAGTTACTCGGGCCGGGAAGCTTTCTTT. This codes for CASSYSGREAFF.